This TCR beta chain was sequenced for a study of Graves' ophthalmopathy and Graves' hyperthyroidism. The CDR3 is made up of 12 amino acids. Germline V lookup: CDR1 ENHRY, CDR2 SYGVKD. The V gene end was trimmed by 4 bases and the J gene end by 9 bases; junction bases not matched to a gene: 3. The authors amplified TCR beta CDR3 regions from RNA transcripts. First-round RT-PCR employed HTBI primers, with a second-round multiplex PCR after it. Using its own MiXCR run on the multiplex PCR reads, TCRdb lists one record per CDR3 protein. Of approximately 700,000 distinct CDR3 sequences detected, more than 40% appear once; the ten largest clones hold 2.5% to 3.5%.

The specimen was peripheral blood. This sequence joins TRBV10-3 and TRBJ1-3; 7 bases agree with TRBD1. This clonotype was obtained from an adult man with Graves' ophthalmopathy. The CDR3, as DNA: TGTGCCATCAGTGGTCAGGGGGTCACCATATATTTT. It is translated as CAISGQGVTIYF.